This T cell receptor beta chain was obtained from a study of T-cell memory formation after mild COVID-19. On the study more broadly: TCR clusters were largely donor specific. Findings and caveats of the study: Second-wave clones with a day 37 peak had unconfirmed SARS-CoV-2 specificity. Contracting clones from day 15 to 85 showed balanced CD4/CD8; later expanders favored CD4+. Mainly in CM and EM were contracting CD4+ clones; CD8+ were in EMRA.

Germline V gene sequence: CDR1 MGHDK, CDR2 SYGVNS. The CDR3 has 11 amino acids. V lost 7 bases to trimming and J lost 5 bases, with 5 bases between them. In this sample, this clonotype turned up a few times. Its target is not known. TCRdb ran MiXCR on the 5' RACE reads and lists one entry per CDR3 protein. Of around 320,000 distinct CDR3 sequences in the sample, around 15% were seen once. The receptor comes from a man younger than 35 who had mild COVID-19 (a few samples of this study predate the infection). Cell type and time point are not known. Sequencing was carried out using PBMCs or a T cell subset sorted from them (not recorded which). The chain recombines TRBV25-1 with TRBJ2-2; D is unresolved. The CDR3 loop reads CASKETGELFF. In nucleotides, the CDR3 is TGTGCCAGCAAGGAAACCGGGGAGCTGTTTTTT.